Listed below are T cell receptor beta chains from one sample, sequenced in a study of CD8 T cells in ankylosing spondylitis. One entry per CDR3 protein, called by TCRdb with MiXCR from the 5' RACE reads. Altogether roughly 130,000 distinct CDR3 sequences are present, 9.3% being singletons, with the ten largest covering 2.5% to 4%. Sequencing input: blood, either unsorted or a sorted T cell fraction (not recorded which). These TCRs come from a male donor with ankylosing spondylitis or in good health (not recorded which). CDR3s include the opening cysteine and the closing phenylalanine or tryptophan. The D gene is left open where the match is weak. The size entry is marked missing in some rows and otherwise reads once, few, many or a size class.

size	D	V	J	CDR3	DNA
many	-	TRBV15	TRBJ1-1	CATSRAGNTEAFF	TGTGCCACCAGCAGAGCCGGAAACACTGAAGCTTTCTTT
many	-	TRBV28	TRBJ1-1	CASSSPRGARNTEAFF	TGTGCCAGCAGTTCCCCCCGGGGGGCGAGGAACACTGAAGCTTTCTTT
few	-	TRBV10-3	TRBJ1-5	CAISESEGTNQPQHF	TGTGCCATCAGTGAGTCTGAGGGGACGAATCAGCCCCAGCATTTT
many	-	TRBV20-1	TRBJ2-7	CSARDSGGSPYEQYF	TGCAGTGCTAGAGATTCGGGCGGGTCGCCCTACGAGCAGTACTTC
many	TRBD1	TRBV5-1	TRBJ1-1	CASSSVGQGGTEAFF	TGCGCCAGCAGCTCGGTCGGACAGGGTGGAACTGAAGCTTTCTTT
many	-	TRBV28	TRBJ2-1	CASSLDEQFF	TGTGCCAGCAGTTTGGATGAGCAGTTCTTC
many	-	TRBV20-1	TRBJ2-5	CSGGEKETQYF	TGCAGTGGGGGCGAGAAAGAGACCCAGTACTTC
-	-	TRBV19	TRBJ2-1	CASSTRQYNEQFF	TGTGCCAGTAGTACAAGACAGTACAATGAGCAGTTCTTC
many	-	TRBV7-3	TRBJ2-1	CASSLRGQNYDEQFF	TGTGCCAGCAGCTTAAGAGGACAGAACTACGATGAGCAGTTCTTC
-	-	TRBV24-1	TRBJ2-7	CATSRWEKKQYF	TGTGCCACCAGTAGGTGGGAAAAGAAGCAGTACTTC
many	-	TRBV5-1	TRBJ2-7	CASSLGDSRSGYEQYF	TGCGCCAGCAGCTTGGGGGATAGTCGATCGGGCTACGAGCAGTACTTC
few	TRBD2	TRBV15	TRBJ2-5	CATSTGLAGVETQYF	TGTGCCACCAGTACGGGACTAGCGGGAGTGGAGACCCAGTACTTC
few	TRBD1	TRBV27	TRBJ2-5	CASSPGQGPQETQYF	TGTGCCAGCAGTCCGGGACAGGGCCCCCAAGAGACCCAGTACTTC
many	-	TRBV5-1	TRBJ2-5	CASSGLETQYF	TGCGCCAGCTCAGGGTTGGAGACCCAGTACTTC
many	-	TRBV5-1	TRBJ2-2	CASSLRGPTGELFF	TGCGCCAGCAGCTTAAGGGGACCCACCGGGGAGCTGTTTTTT
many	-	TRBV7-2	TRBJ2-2	CASSLGSGVSTGELFF	TGTGCCAGCAGCTTAGGGTCGGGAGTAAGCACCGGGGAGCTGTTTTTT
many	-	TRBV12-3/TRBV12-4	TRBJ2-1	CASRASGTNEQFF	TGTGCCAGCAGGGCATCCGGGACTAATGAGCAGTTCTTC
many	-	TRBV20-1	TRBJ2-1	CSARDEGYPWQFF	TGCAGTGCTAGAGATGAGGGGTACCCTTGGCAGTTCTTC
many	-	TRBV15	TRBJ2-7	CATSRAGYGFYEQYF	TGTGCCACCAGCAGGGCAGGGTATGGTTTCTACGAGCAGTACTTC
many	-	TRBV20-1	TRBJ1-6	CSALQEYNSPLHF	TGCAGTGCTTTACAGGAGTATAATTCACCCCTCCACTTT
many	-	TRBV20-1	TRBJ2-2	CSAPTGELFF	TGCAGTGCTCCCACCGGGGAGCTGTTTTTT